This T cell receptor beta chain was found in a study of blood T cell repertoires in COVID-19. The V end was cut by 7 bases, the J end by 1 base, with 14 bases between. Germline V gene data show CDR1 as SGDLS and CDR2 as YYNGEE. The CDR3 is made up of 14 amino acids. Assay used: immunoSEQ multiplex PCR; TCRdb lists only in-frame clones, some missing. In the table there are around 200,000 clones, about 80% of which are singletons. This TCR was sampled from a human donor in a cohort sampled during active COVID-19. The sequenced material came from peripheral blood. The chain links TRBV9 to TRBJ1-1, with D possibly matching TRBD1 (6 bases). The CDR3 loop reads CASSVGTSNTEAFF. Written as DNA, the CDR3 is TGTGCCAGCTCGGTGGGGACATCGAACACTGAAGCTTTCTTT.